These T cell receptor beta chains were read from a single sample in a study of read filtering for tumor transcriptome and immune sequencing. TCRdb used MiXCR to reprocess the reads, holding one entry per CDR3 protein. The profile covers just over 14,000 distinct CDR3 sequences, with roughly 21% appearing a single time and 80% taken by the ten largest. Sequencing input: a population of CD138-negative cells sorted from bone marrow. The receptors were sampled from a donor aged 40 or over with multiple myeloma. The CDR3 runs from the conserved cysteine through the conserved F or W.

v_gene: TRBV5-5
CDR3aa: CASSLTVSGSPRFGTQYF

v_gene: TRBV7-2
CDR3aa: CASSLQGETQYF

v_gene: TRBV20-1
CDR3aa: CSARDWETQYF

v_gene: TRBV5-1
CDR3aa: CASSLGRSADTQYF

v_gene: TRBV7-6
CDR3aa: CASSSPGVGYNEQFF

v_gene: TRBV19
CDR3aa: CASSPSGRLYEQYF

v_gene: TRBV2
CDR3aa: CASSPDNEQFF

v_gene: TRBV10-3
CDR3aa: CAISESGQGGGNEQFF

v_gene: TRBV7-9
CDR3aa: CASSPDGFGELFF

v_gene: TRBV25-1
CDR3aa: CASSEFGDTQYF

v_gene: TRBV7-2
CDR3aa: CASSLDRYTYNEQFF

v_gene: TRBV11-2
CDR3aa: CASSFRRVKGPGANVLTF

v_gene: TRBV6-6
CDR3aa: CASSYPGRNTEAFF

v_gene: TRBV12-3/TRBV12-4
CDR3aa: CASSLELSGGQDSGNTIYF

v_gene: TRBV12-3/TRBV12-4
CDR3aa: CASSFPGENTEAFF